The 12 T cell receptor beta chains below were found in one sample sequenced in a study of patients and donors after allogeneic stem cell transplantation. TCRdb processed the RT-PCR reads anew with MiXCR; each CDR3 protein has one entry. The sample holds 900,000 to 1,000,000 distinct CDR3 sequences, about 20% seen once. The sample was blood, either unsorted or a sorted T cell fraction (not recorded which). Receptors originate from a human donor who was either an allogeneic HSCT recipient or a stem cell or donor lymphocyte infusion donor (not recorded which). It is not recorded whose cells these are; they may come from a transplant donor.

This clonotype turned up a few times. The chain is built from TRBV12-3 or TRBV12-4 and TRBJ2-3; 13 bases are shared with TRBD2. The V segment lost 9 bases and the J segment 1 base; nucleotides outside the gene matches: 16. This CDR3 is built from 19 residues. Here the CDR3 DNA reads TGTGCCAGTTACGCTTTGGGACTAGCGGGGACGAACCGCACAGATACGCAGTATTTT. Its protein is CASYALGLAGTNRTDTQYF.

This clonotype was recorded a few times. The chain joins TRBV29-1 to TRBJ1-1; D perhaps matches TRBD1 (5 bases). With 7 bases removed from V and 8 bases from J, the gap between germline ends came to 11 bases. The germline gives CDR1 SQVTM, CDR2 ANQGSEA. The length of the CDR3 is 10 residues. The CDR3 loop reads CSARTNEAFF. The CDR3 coding sequence is TGCAGCGCTCGGACAAACGAAGCTTTCTTT.

The V gene is TRBV30, the J gene TRBJ1-3, with 7 bases matching TRBD1. J was trimmed by 7 bases and V by 5 bases; bases with no gene match: 8. The CDR3 is 13 amino acids. The germline V gene encodes CDR1 GTSNPN and CDR2 SVGIG (reference sequence). CDR3 protein: CAWQQGKGNTIYF. The CDR3 nucleotides read TGTGCCTGGCAACAGGGGAAAGGCAACACCATATATTTT.

This clonotype showed up many times. A junction end diverges from the germline sequence, so it may reflect a read error. This rearrangement joins TRBV12-3 or TRBV12-4 to TRBJ2-5, with TRBD2 matching over 7 bases. This CDR3 contains 13 residues. CDR3 bases: TGCGCCAGCAGCTTGGGAGGGAGCGAGACCCAGTACTTC. It translates to CASSLGGSETQYF.

The table lists this clonotype with many counts. The rearrangement uses TRBV5-1 and TRBJ2-7; TRBD1 agrees at 8 bases. The V gene end was trimmed by 2 bases and the J gene end by 4 bases; junction bases not matched to a gene: 5. The germline CDR1 and CDR2 sequences are SGHRS and YFSETQ. This CDR3 is 14 amino acids long. This CDR3 reads CASSFDRGLYEQYF. In DNA, the CDR3 is TGCGCCAGCAGCTTCGACAGGGGCCTATACGAGCAGTACTTC.

The J gene is TRBJ2-1, the V gene TRBV10-3; 12 bases align to TRBD2. The CDR3 contains 15 residues. Unmatched junction bases numbered 7, after V lost 6 bases and J lost 7 bases. Germline CDR1 is ENHRY and CDR2 is SYGVKD. CDR3 loop: CAIRGGLAGGNEQFF. The DNA of the CDR3 is TGTGCCATCAGGGGGGGACTAGCGGGTGGAAATGAGCAGTTCTTC.

V and J are TRBV4-1 and TRBJ1-2; TRBD1 might be the D (6 bases). CDR1 and CDR2 from the germline V gene are MGHRA and YSYEKL. V lost 0 bases, J lost 5 bases, and 13 bases lay in between. CDR3 size: 15 residues. CDR3 sequence reads: CASSQDMGGHYGYTF. CDR3 DNA: TGCGCCAGCAGCCAAGATATGGGGGGCCATTATGGCTACACCTTC.

This clonotype was seen more than once but under ten times. This chain links TRBV5-6 with TRBJ1-1; TRBD1 aligns across 7 bases. CDR1 is SGHDT and CDR2 is YYEEEE in the germline V gene. The ends lost 4 bases at V and 5 bases at J; junction bases unmatched: 17. CDR3 length: 17 amino acids. This chain's CDR3 is CASSGDRVEEGETEAFF. The CDR3 DNA follows: TGTGCCAGCAGCGGAGACAGGGTAGAAGAAGGGGAAACTGAAGCTTTCTTT.

V is TRBV15 and J is TRBJ2-6; 8 bases align to TRBD2. V trimming: 8 bases; J trimming: 0 bases; junction bases outside the gene matches: 6. This CDR3 is built from 16 residues. Germline V gene data show CDR1 as LNHNV and CDR2 as YYDKDF (reference sequence). The CDR3 nucleotides are TGTGCCACCGAGCCGGGGGGGCCCTCTGGGGCCAACGTCCTGACTTTC. It codes for CATEPGGPSGANVLTF.

This clonotype appeared a few times. The gene calls are TRBV6-1 and TRBJ1-4, with D tentatively TRBD1 (5 bases). In germline, CDR1 is MNHNS, CDR2 SASEGT. Trimming cost V 6 bases and J 12 bases, with 20 bases left between them. This CDR3 is 14 amino acids long. In DNA, the CDR3 is TGTGCCAGCAGCATGGGACCGACCCTGTGGGAACTGTTTTTT. Translation: CASSMGPTLWELFF.

The V call is TRBV20-1, the J call TRBJ2-7, with TRBD2 matching over 7 bases. J was trimmed by 6 bases and V by 5 bases; bases with no gene match: 19. Germline V gives CDR1 DFQATT, CDR2 SNEGSKA (reference sequence). CDR3 length: 16 amino acids. CDR3 sequence (DNA): TGCAGTGCTCAACCCCTCGGAGAGCGGGATTTCCCCGAGCAGTACTTC. Translating it yields CSAQPLGERDFPEQYF.

The rearrangement uses TRBV4-1 and TRBJ2-7; D perhaps matches TRBD1 (6 bases). This CDR3 has 15 residues. Germline V CDR1 and CDR2: MGHRA, YSYEKL. Trimming removed 1 base at V and 3 bases at J, with 13 bases between. CDR3 nucleotides: TGCGCCAGCAGCCAAGGTCCGGGACAAGGCTACGAGCAGTACTTC. Protein sequence: CASSQGPGQGYEQYF.